This is a list of T cell receptor beta chains from one sample in a study of T cell responses to AZD1222 COVID-19 vaccine. The repertoire was sequenced with immunoSEQ multiplex PCR; TCRdb's copy has only in-frame clones and lacks some. The sample includes 100,000 to 150,000 clones, 75% to 95% of them seen just once. This sample comprised peripheral blood, obtained on day 0 of AZD1222 vaccination. The receptors shown here come from an adult in good health. The CDR3 runs from the conserved cysteine through the conserved F or W. Each record gives: clone size, V gene, J gene, D gene, CDR3 protein, CDR3 DNA. The D gene is left open where the match is weak. Some rows have no size entry. The others give once, few or many, or a class for an expanded clone.

>-|TRBV28|TRBJ1-2|TRBD1
CASRTGIEDYTF
TGTGCCAGCAGGACAGGGATTGAAGACTACACCTTC
>-|TRBV7-9|TRBJ1-3|-
CASSLAARPRGNTIYF
TGTGCCAGCAGCTTAGCGGCCAGACCCCGTGGAAACACCATATATTTT
>-|TRBV18|TRBJ2-7|TRBD1
CASSPTGEYEQYF
TGTGCCAGCTCGCCCACAGGGGAGTACGAGCAGTACTTC
>few|TRBV2|TRBJ2-7|-
CASSATYEQYF
TGTGCCAGCAGTGCAACCTACGAGCAGTACTTC
>-|TRBV10-3|TRBJ2-7|TRBD2
CAISEPRLAGGGQYF
TGTGCCATCAGTGAGCCGAGACTAGCGGGAGGAGGACAGTACTTC
>-|TRBV4-3|TRBJ2-7|-
CASSQDFGTYEQYF
TGCGCCAGCAGCCAAGATTTCGGAACCTACGAGCAGTACTTC
>-|TRBV27|TRBJ1-5|-
CASRKGSAESNQPQHF
TGTGCCAGCCGGAAGGGGTCGGCGGAGAGCAATCAGCCCCAGCATTTT
>-|TRBV20-1|TRBJ1-6|TRBD1
CSATGGVPLHF
TGCAGTGCGACAGGGGGGGTACCCCTCCACTTT
>-|TRBV7-2|TRBJ1-5|-
CASSSSGQIHQPQHF
TGTGCCAGCAGCTCCTCAGGGCAGATTCATCAGCCCCAGCATTTT
>-|TRBV2|TRBJ1-4|TRBD1
CASSHQGAVEKLFF
TGTGCCAGCAGCCACCAGGGGGCTGTTGAAAAACTGTTTTTT
>-|TRBV4-3|TRBJ2-5|TRBD1
CASSPGDRVGEETQYF
TGCGCCAGCAGCCCCGGGGACAGGGTGGGGGAAGAGACCCAGTACTTC
>-|TRBV11-2|TRBJ2-1|TRBD2
CASSSLPSGGNNEQFF
TGTGCCAGCAGCTCCCTCCCTAGCGGGGGAAACAATGAGCAGTTCTTC
>-|TRBV5-1|TRBJ2-7|-
CASARDGSYEQYF
TGCGCCAGCGCCCGGGACGGTTCCTACGAGCAGTACTTC
>-|TRBV5-4|TRBJ2-7|TRBD1
CASRSTQGQFGEQYF
TGTGCCAGCAGATCGACCCAGGGACAGTTCGGGGAGCAGTACTTC
>-|TRBV10-3|TRBJ1-2|-
CAISESTWESVHYGYTF
TGTGCCATCAGTGAGTCGACGTGGGAATCGGTCCACTATGGCTACACCTTC
>-|TRBV25-1|TRBJ1-1|-
CASSEAKGANTEAFF
TGTGCCAGCAGTGAGGCCAAGGGAGCGAACACTGAAGCTTTCTTT
>few|TRBV15|TRBJ2-2|TRBD1
CATSNRGRTGELFF
TGTGCCACCAGTAACAGGGGGCGGACCGGGGAGCTGTTTTTT
>-|TRBV6-2/TRBV6-3|TRBJ1-6|TRBD1
CASSDRGQGARTANSPLHF
TGTGCCAGCAGTGACCGGGGACAGGGGGCGAGAACGGCAAATTCACCCCTCCACTTT
>-|TRBV29-1|TRBJ2-1|TRBD2
CSAAGVAYNEQFF
TGCAGCGCCGCGGGAGTGGCTTACAATGAGCAGTTCTTC
>-|TRBV19|TRBJ1-4|-
CASSKNGNYNEKLFF
TGTGCCAGTAGCAAAAATGGGAATTATAATGAAAAACTGTTTTTT
>-|TRBV13|TRBJ1-2|-
CASSMRVEGGYTF
TGTGCCAGCAGCATGAGGGTGGAGGGGGGCTACACCTTC
>-|TRBV29-1|TRBJ2-1|-
CSVEDLSELGQFF
TGCAGCGTTGAAGATCTGAGCGAGCTAGGGCAGTTCTTC
>-|TRBV10-2|TRBJ2-1|TRBD2
CASRALAGANNEQFF
TGCGCCAGCAGGGCACTAGCGGGAGCTAACAATGAGCAGTTCTTC
>once|TRBV29-1|TRBJ2-3|-
CSVAGGGGTDTQYF
TGCAGCGTAGCCGGTGGAGGGGGCACAGATACGCAGTATTTT
>once|TRBV29-1|TRBJ2-1|-
CSLTDGYNEQFF
TGCAGCCTGACCGACGGCTACAATGAGCAGTTCTTC
>-|TRBV10-1|TRBJ1-5|-
CASTRTDYQPQHF
TGCGCCAGCACCAGGACCGATTATCAGCCCCAGCATTTT